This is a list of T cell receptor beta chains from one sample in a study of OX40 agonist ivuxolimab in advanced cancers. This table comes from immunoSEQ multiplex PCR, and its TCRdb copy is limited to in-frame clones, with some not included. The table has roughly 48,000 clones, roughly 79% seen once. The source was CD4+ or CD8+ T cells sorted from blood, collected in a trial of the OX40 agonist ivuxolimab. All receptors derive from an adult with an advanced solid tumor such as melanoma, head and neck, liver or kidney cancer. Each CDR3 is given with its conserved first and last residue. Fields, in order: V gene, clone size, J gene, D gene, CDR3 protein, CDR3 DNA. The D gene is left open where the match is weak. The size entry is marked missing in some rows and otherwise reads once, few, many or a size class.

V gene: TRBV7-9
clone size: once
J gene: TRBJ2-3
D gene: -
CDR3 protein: CASSLGPVQQFGYF
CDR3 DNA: TGTGCCAGCAGCTTAGGGCCTGTGCAACAGTTCGGGTATTTT

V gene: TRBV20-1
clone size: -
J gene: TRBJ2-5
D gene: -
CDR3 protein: CSASGEETQYF
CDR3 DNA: TGCAGTGCTAGTGGGGAAGAGACCCAGTACTTC

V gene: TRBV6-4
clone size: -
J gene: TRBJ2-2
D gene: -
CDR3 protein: CASQPGPNTGELFF
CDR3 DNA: TGTGCCAGCCAACCGGGTCCGAACACCGGGGAGCTGTTTTTT

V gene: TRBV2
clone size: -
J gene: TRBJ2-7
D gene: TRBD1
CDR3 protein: CASSSDRGTYEQYF
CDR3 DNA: TGTGCCAGCAGCTCGGACAGGGGGACCTACGAGCAGTACTTC

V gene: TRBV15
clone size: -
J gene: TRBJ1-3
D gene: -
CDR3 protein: CATSSRGSGNTIYF
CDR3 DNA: TGTGCCACCAGCAGCAGGGGCTCTGGAAACACCATATATTTT

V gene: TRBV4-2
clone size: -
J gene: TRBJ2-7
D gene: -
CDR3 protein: CASSQEAGWYEQYF
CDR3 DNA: TGTGCCAGCAGCCAAGAGGCAGGATGGTACGAGCAGTACTTC

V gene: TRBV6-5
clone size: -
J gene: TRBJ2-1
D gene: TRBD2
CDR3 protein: CASSQWTSGNSEQFF
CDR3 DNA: TGTGCCAGCAGCCAATGGACTAGCGGGAATTCTGAGCAGTTCTTC

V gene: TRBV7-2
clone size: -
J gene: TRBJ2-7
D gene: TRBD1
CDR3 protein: CASSFLGGREQYF
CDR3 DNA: TGTGCCAGCAGCTTTTTAGGGGGCCGTGAGCAGTACTTC

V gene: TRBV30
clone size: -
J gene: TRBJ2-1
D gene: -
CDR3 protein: CAWSGSYNEQFF
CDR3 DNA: TGTGCCTGGAGCGGGTCCTACAATGAGCAGTTCTTC

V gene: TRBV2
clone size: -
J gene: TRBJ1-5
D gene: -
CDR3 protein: CASNKERGNQPQHF
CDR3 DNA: TGTGCCAGCAATAAGGAGCGGGGCAATCAGCCCCAGCATTTT

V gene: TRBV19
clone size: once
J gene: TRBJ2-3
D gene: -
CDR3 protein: CASSILEEDDTQYF
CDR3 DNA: TGTGCCAGTAGTATACTCGAAGAAGACGATACGCAGTATTTT

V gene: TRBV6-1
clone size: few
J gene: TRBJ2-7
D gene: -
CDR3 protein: CASGTYEQYF
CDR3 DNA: TGTGCCAGTGGCACCTACGAGCAGTACTTC

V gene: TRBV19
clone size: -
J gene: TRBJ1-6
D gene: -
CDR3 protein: CASNRADNSPLHF
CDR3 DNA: TGTGCCAGTAATAGGGCAGATAATTCACCCCTCCACTTT

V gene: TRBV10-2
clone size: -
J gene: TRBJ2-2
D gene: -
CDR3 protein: CASSPDGTGELFF
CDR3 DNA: TGCGCCAGCAGTCCGGACGGCACCGGGGAGCTGTTTTTT

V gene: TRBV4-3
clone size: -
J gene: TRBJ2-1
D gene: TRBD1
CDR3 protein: CASSQTPGQGREQFF
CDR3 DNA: TGCGCCAGCAGCCAAACTCCGGGACAGGGGCGTGAGCAGTTCTTC

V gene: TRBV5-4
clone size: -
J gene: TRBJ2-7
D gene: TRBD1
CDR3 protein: CASSKFRDRYYEQYF
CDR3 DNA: TGTGCCAGCAGCAAGTTTAGGGACAGATACTACGAGCAGTACTTC

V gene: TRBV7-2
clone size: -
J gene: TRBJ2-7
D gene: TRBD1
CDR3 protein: CASSLVGTAYSYEQYF
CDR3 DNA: TGTGCCAGCAGCTTAGTTGGGACAGCATACTCCTACGAGCAGTACTTC

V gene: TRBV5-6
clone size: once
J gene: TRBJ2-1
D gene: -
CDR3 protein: CASRPLLGGGSYNEQFF
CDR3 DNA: TGTGCCAGCAGGCCTCTATTGGGGGGAGGTAGCTACAATGAGCAGTTCTTC

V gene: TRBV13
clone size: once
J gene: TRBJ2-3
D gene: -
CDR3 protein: CASSFPLSEGTDTQYF
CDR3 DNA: TGTGCCAGCAGCTTCCCTTTGTCGGAGGGCACAGATACGCAGTATTTT

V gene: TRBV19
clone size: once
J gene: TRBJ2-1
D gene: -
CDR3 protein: CASSIRVAVTGEQFF
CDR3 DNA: TGTGCCAGTAGTATCAGGGTAGCAGTAACCGGGGAGCAGTTCTTC

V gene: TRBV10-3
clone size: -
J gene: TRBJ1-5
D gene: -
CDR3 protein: CAISESGHQPQHF
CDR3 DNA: TGTGCCATCAGTGAAAGCGGACATCAGCCCCAGCATTTT

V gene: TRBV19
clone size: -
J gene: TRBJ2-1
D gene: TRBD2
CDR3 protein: CASSSGRNVYEQFF
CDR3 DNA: TGTGCCAGTAGTAGCGGGAGGAACGTCTATGAGCAGTTCTTC

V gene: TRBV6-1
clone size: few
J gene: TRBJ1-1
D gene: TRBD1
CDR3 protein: CASSDYRGNTEAFF
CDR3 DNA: TGTGCCAGCAGTGACTACAGGGGAAACACTGAAGCTTTCTTT

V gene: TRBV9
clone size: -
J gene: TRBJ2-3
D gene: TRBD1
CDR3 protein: CASSAGGSPWDTQYF
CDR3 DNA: TGTGCCAGCAGCGCAGGGGGCTCTCCGTGGGATACGCAGTATTTT

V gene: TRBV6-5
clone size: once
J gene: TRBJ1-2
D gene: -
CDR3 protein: CASSPRGGAFYGYTF
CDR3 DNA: TGTGCCAGCAGCCCGAGGGGGGGAGCGTTTTATGGCTACACCTTC

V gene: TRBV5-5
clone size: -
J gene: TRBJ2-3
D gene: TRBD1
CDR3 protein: CASSLRGQGTDTQYF
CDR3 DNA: TGTGCCAGCAGCTTAAGGGGGCAAGGCACAGATACGCAGTATTTT

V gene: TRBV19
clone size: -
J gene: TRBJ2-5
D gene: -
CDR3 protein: CASRIGGPGETQYF
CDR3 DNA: TGTGCCAGTCGGATCGGGGGGCCGGGAGAGACCCAGTACTTC